Listed below are T cell receptor beta chains from one sample, sequenced in a study of blood T cells in healthy people across ages. TCRdb recomputed calls from the 5' RACE reads with MiXCR, one row per CDR3 protein. The sample lists 650,000 to 700,000 distinct CDR3 sequences; approximately 52% were seen once. Sequenced input: blood. These receptors were taken from a woman of 80 years or more in good health. Each CDR3 is given without its conserved first and last residue. Clone size is stated in some rows and not others, as once, few, many or a class when expanded.

TRBJ2-5,many,TRBV12-3/TRBV12-4,ASSLRRIQETQY
TRBJ2-7,.,TRBV12-3/TRBV12-4,ASSCGTPYEQY
TRBJ2-5,many,TRBV5-1,ASSLTGTEKETQY
TRBJ2-7,.,TRBV5-1,ASSFNGENIRY
TRBJ2-2,.,TRBV5-1,ASSLKRVTGELF
TRBJ2-3,.,TRBV5-1,ASSFSGTSGDTDTQY
TRBJ1-1,.,TRBV18,ASSRDESTEAF
TRBJ2-7,.,TRBV11-2,ASSLVNTRYEQY
TRBJ1-2,.,TRBV25-1,ASRAFYGYT
.,once,TRBV6-5,ASSYAHQGAEQY
TRBJ2-3,.,TRBV28,ASSWDRGGTDTQY
TRBJ2-2,.,TRBV4-3,ASSQDLAYTGELF
TRBJ2-1,once,TRBV4-1,ASSPPGAMNEQF
TRBJ2-2,few,TRBV12-3/TRBV12-4,ASSLAPTSRDTGELF
TRBJ2-1,many,TRBV7-2,ASSLGTDNEQF
TRBJ2-1,many,TRBV4-1,ASSQEGGSYNEQF